Shown below are 3 T cell receptor beta chains from a single sample sequenced in a study of T cells after yellow fever vaccination. TCRdb itself ran the 5' RACE reads through MiXCR, one entry per CDR3 protein. The table lists under 400,000 distinct CDR3 sequences, around 13% of them singletons, with 3.2% in the top ten. The sample in question was CD4+ T cells sorted from PBMCs, obtained 15 days after the yellow fever booster vaccination. These receptors came from a man aged 18 to 30 who received the YFV17D yellow fever vaccine.

This chain connects TRBV7-8 to TRBJ2-1; possibly TRBD1 for D (5 bases). The CDR3 runs 14 residues. Germline CDR1 SGHVS, CDR2 FQNEAQ. V was cut by 0 bases and J by 8 bases, with 11 bases left in between. CDR3: CASSLAGRVDEQFF. The CDR3 coding sequence is TGTGCCAGCAGCTTAGCGGGCAGGGTTGATGAGCAGTTCTTC. Full variable domain (remainder filled in from reference TRBV7-8 and TRBJ2-1): GAGVSQSPRYKVAKRGQDVALRCDPISGHVSLFWYQQALGQGPEFLTYFQNEAQLDKSGLPSDRFFAERPEGSVSTLKIQRTQQEDSAVYLCASSLAGRVDEQFFGPGTRLTVL.

The chain joins TRBV7-9 to TRBJ1-2; perhaps TRBD1 as D (6 bases). V was cut by 1 base and J by 4 bases, with 22 bases left in between. This CDR3 has 18 amino acids. The germline V gene has CDR1 SEHNR and CDR2 FQNEAQ (reference sequence). This CDR3 reads CASSLGPIGGATTYGYTF. DNA of the CDR3: TGTGCCAGCAGCTTAGGTCCCATCGGGGGGGCTACCACCTATGGCTACACCTTC.

This clonotype was detected many times. The genes are TRBV5-1 and TRBJ2-5; 8 bases agree with TRBD1. Germline assignment: CDR1 SGHRS and CDR2 YFSETQ. Trimming cost V 0 bases and J 1 base; bases outside gene matches: 5. The CDR3 runs to 16 residues. The CDR3 region has the DNA TGCGCCAGCAGCTTGGAACCAGGGGGCCTCCAAGAGACCCAGTACTTC. It codes for CASSLEPGGLQETQYF.